The rows below give T cell receptor beta chains drawn from one sample of a study of T cell repertoires in cytomegalovirus infection. One entry per CDR3 protein results from TCRdb running MiXCR on the reads. The sample has around 550,000 distinct CDR3 sequences, around 27% seen once. Sequencing was performed on PBMCs. Source of these receptors: a human donor in good health (CMV status not recorded). Some clones in this sample may be carry-over from other donors' samples. Both conserved end residues are trimmed from each CDR3. D genes are given only for firm matches. Size tells how often a clone was seen (once, few, many) or the class of an expanded clone, and some rows leave it out.

cdr3_aa j_call clone_size d_call v_call
ASSLVVAEAF TRBJ1-1 - - TRBV7-9
ASRPPGGLAVANTGELF TRBJ2-2 few - TRBV6-2/TRBV6-3
ASTPGQLDTEAF TRBJ1-1 few TRBD1 TRBV28
ASKGTGGLNTEAF TRBJ1-1 - TRBD1 TRBV6-6
ASSVYLRGVPHQPQH TRBJ1-5 - - TRBV12-3/TRBV12-4
ASSPDRDDEQF TRBJ2-1 - TRBD1 TRBV5-1
ASSQDLLSGTSGTDTQY TRBJ2-3 - TRBD2 TRBV4-3
ASYPSSYNEQF TRBJ2-1 - - TRBV5-1
ATKELAPGNEQF TRBJ2-1 - - TRBV15
ASSWRTGTTDTQY TRBJ2-3 many TRBD1 TRBV7-2
ASSLEGSWELF TRBJ2-2 - - TRBV11-3
ASGTRSYNEQF TRBJ2-1 - - TRBV27
ASSPQTGDGYT TRBJ1-2 - - TRBV19
ASSIRRIQETQY TRBJ2-5 many - TRBV7-2
ASSLPATSYEQY TRBJ2-7 - - TRBV28
ASSMRGVNTGELF TRBJ2-2 few - TRBV19
ASSFVTSGSTDTQY TRBJ2-3 many TRBD2 TRBV7-2
ASSKGDSPYQPQH TRBJ1-5 few TRBD1 TRBV7-6
SARVLAGLQETQY TRBJ2-5 - TRBD2 TRBV20-1
ASSSPPGQATA TRBJ1-2 - - TRBV12-3/TRBV12-4